This TCR beta chain was captured in a study of T cell changes during pregnancy in multiple sclerosis (dated by TCRdb to between 2018 and 2021). Notes on the research overall: The study looked at changes in the T cell repertoire across pregnancy in women with multiple sclerosis.

In the case of this clone: The specificity of this receptor is unknown. No base quality values were provided; no much bigger clone lies one nucleotide off.

The library was prepared using the immunoSEQ multiplex PCR assay. Drawn from immuneACCESS, this table holds only the in-frame rearrangements with V and J called that TCRdb kept. Clones are partly lost; checked studies trace under half to an unresolved V gene and leave the rest unexplained. In this sample the table shows approximately 41,000 clones, under 95% of which occur a single time. Jointly, the top ten make up around 0.66% of the sample. CDR1 MGHRA and CDR2 YSYEKL were looked up in the germline V gene. The CDR3 holds 15 amino acids from the cysteine to the phenylalanine. The CDR3 DNA has 45 bases and is translated from base 1. Trimming removed 1 base from V and 4 bases from J, leaving 13 bases between the germline ends.

Sequenced here: CD4+ T cells from peripheral blood mononuclear cells, sampled in the second trimester of pregnancy. The clonotype comes from a female donor in good health, enrolled as a control in a pregnancy study. The rearrangement combines TRBV4-1 with TRBJ1-2; the D gene assignment is ambiguous. This receptor has the CDR3 CASSQVMEMIYGYTF. In nucleotides, the sequence is TGCGCCAGCAGCCAAGTCATGGAGATGATCTATGGCTACACCTTC.